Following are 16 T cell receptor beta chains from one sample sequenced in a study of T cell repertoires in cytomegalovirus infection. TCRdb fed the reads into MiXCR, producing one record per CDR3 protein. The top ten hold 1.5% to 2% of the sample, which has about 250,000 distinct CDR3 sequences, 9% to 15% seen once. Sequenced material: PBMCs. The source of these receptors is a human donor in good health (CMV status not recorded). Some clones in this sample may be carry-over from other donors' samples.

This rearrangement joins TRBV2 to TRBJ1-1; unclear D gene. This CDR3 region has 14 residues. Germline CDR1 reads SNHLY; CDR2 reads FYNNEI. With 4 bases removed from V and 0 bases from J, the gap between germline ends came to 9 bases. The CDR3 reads CASSAQTVNTEAFF. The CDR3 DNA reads TGTGCCAGCAGTGCTCAGACCGTGAACACTGAAGCTTTCTTT.

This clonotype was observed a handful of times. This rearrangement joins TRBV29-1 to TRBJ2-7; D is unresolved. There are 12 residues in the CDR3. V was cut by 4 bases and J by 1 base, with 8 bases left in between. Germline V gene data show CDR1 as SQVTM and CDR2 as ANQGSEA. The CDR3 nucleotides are TGCAGCGTTGTGGGCAGTTCCTACGAGCAGTACTTC. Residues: CSVVGSSYEQYF.

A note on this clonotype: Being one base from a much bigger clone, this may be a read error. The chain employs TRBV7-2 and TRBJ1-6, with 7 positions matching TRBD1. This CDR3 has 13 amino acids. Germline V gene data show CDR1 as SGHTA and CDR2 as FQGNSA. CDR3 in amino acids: CASSPAGQSAKSF. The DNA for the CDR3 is TGTGCCAGCAGCCCAGCGGGACAGAGCGCTAAGAGCTTT.

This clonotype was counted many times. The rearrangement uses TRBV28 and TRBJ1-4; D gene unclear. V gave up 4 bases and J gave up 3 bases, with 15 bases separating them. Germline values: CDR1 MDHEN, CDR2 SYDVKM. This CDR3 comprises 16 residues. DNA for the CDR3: TGTGCCAGCAGTTCACCCGGCAGGTCGGCTAATGAAAAACTGTTTTTT. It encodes CASSSPGRSANEKLFF.

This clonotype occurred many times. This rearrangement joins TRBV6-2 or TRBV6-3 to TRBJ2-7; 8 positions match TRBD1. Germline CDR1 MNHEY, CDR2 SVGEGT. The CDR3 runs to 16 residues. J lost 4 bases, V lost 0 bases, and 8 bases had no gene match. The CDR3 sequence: CASSYSFGRGQYEQYF. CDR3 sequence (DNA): TGTGCCAGCAGTTACTCGTTTGGCAGGGGGCAATACGAGCAGTACTTC.

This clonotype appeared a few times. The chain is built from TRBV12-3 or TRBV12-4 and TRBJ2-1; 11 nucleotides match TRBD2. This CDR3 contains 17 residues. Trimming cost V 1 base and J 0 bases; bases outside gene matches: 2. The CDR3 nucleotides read TGTGCCAGCAGTTTAGTGACTAGCGGGAACTCCTACAATGAGCAGTTCTTC. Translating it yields CASSLVTSGNSYNEQFF.

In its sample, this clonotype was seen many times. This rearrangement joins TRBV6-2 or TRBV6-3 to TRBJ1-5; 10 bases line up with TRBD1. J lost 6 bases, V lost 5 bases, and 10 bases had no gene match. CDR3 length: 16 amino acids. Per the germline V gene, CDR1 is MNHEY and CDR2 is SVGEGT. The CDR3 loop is CASSMRQGATGQPQHF. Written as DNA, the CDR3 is TGTGCCAGCAGTATGCGACAGGGGGCGACCGGTCAGCCCCAGCATTTT.

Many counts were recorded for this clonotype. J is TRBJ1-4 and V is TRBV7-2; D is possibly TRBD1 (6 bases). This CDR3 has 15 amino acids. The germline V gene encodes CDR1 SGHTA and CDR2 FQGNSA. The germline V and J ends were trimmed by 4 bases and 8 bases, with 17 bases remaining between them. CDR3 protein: CASSSQTGRGEKLFF. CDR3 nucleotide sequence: TGTGCCAGCAGCTCCCAGACAGGACGGGGAGAAAAACTGTTTTTT.

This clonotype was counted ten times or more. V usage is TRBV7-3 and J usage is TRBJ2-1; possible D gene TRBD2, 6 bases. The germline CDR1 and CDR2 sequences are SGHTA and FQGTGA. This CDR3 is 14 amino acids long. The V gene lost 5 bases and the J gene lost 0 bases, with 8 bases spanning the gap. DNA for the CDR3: TGTGCCAGCAGCCACGGGAGCTCCTACAATGAGCAGTTCTTC. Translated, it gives CASSHGSSYNEQFF.

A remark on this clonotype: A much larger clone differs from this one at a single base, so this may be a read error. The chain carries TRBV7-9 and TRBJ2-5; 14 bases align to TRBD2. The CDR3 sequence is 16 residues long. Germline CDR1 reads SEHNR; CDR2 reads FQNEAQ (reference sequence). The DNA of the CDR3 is TGTGTCAGCAGCATTGGACTAGCGGGAGGTCAAGAGACCCAGTACTTC. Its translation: CVSSIGLAGGQETQYF.

Written as DNA, the CDR3 is TGTGCCAGCGCTCTTAACCCCTACAATGAGCAGTTCTTC. It translates to CASALNPYNEQFF. The chain has TRBV6-2 or TRBV6-3 and TRBJ2-1; D gene unclear. The germline V and J ends were trimmed by 8 bases and 2 bases, with 10 bases remaining between them. This CDR3 comprises 13 residues. Germline CDR1 is MNHEY and CDR2 is SVGEGT.

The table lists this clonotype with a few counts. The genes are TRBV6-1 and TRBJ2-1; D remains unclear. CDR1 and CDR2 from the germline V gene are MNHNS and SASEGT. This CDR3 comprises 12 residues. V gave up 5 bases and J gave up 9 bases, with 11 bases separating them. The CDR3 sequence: CASSSSGFEQFF. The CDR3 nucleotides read TGTGCCAGCAGTTCCTCAGGATTTGAGCAGTTCTTC.

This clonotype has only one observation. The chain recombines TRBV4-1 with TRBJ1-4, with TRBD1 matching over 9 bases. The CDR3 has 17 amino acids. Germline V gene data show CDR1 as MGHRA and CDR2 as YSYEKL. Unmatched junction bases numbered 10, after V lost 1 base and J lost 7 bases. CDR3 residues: CASSQGPPGQGGEKLFF. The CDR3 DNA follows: TGCGCCAGCAGCCAAGGCCCTCCGGGACAGGGAGGTGAAAAACTGTTTTTT.

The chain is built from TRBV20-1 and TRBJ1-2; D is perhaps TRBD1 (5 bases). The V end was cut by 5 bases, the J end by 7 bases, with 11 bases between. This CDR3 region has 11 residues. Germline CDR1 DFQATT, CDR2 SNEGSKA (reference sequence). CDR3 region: CSAEDQGGYTF. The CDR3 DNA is TGCAGTGCTGAGGATCAGGGTGGCTACACCTTC.

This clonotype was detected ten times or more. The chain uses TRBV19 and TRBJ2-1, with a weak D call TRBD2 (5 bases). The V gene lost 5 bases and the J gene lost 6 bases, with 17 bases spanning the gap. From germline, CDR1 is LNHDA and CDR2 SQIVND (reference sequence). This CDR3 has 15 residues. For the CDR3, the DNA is TGTGCCAGTAGTCCCCTAGCATCTTCTGGCAATGAGCAGTTCTTC. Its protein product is CASSPLASSGNEQFF.

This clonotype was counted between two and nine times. CDR3 DNA sequence: TGTGCCAGCAGCTTACTCAGGGAGGGGTTCGCAGATACGCAGTATTTT. It yields the protein CASSLLREGFADTQYF. The chain is built from TRBV11-2 and TRBJ2-3; 7 nucleotides align to TRBD2. The J segment lost 4 bases and the V segment lost 2 bases, leaving 9 bases of the junction unmatched. The CDR3 runs to 16 residues. Germline loops: CDR1 SGHAT, CDR2 FQNNGV.